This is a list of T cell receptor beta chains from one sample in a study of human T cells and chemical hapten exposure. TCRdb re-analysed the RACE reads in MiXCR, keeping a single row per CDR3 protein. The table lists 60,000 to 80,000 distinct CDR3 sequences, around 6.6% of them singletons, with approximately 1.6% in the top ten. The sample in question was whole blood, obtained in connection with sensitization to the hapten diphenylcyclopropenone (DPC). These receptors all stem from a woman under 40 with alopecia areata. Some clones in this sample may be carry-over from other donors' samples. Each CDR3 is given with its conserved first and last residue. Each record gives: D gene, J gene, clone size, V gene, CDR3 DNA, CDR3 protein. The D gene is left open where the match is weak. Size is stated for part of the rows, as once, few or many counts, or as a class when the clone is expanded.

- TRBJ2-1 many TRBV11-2 TGTGCCAGCAGCTCAGAGGGGGGATACTACAATGAGCAGTTCTTC CASSSEGGYYNEQFF
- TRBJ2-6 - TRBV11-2 TGTGCCAGCAGCTTAACCCTCTCGGGGGCTGGGGCCAACGTCCTGACTTTC CASSLTLSGAGANVLTF
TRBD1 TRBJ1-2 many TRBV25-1 TGTGCCAGCAGTGAACCGGGACAGAAGTATGGCTACACCTTC CASSEPGQKYGYTF
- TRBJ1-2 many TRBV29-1 TGCAGCGTTGGGGTTAACTATGGCTACACCTTC CSVGVNYGYTF
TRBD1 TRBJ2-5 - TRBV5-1 TGCGCCAGCAGGCAGAACAGGGGGAGGCTTGAGACCCAGTACTTC CASRQNRGRLETQYF
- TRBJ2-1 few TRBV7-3 TGTGCCAGCAGCTCACATTCTCCAGGGGATGAGCAGTTCTTC CASSSHSPGDEQFF
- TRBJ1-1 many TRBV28 TGTGCCAGCTCCCTTTGGGGCGGTCGCATGAACACTGAAGCTTTCTTT CASSLWGGRMNTEAFF
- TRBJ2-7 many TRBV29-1 TGCAGCGTTGCCAACTACGAGCAGTACTTC CSVANYEQYF
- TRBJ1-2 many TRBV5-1 TGCGCCAGCAGCTTGGGGGAGGTGGGACCCTATGGCTACACCTTC CASSLGEVGPYGYTF
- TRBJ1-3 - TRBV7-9 TGTGCCATCCAGACAGCCTCTGGAAACACCATATATTTT CAIQTASGNTIYF
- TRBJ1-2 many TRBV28 TGTGCCAGCAGTCCGTTAACCAGGGGATTGAGCGGCTACACCTTC CASSPLTRGLSGYTF
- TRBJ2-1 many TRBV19 TGTGCCAGTAGTCCCGGGGGTTATGAGCAGTTCTTC CASSPGGYEQFF
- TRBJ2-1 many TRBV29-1 TGCAGCGTCACCACTAGCTTGGAGCAGTTCTTC CSVTTSLEQFF
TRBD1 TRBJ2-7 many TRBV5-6 TGTGCCAGCAGCTTTTTACGGACAGGGGGCGGCGGCGAGCAGTACTTC CASSFLRTGGGGEQYF
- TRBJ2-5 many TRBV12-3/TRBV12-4 TGTGCCAGCAGTTCCCTACAGGGAGGGGAGACCCAGTACTTC CASSSLQGGETQYF
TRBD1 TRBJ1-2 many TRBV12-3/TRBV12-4 TGTGCCAGCAGTCCGGGACAGTACTATGGCTACACCTTC CASSPGQYYGYTF
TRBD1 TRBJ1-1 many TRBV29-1 TGCAGCGTGGGGGGGACAGGTGAAGCTTTCTTT CSVGGTGEAFF
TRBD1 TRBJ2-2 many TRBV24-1 TGTGCCACCAGTTCGGGACAGGGCAGGACCGGGGAGCTGTTTTTT CATSSGQGRTGELFF
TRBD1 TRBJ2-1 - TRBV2 TGTGCCAGAGGAGACAGGGGGCGCGTGTTCTTC CARGDRGRVFF
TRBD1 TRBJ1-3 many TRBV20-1 TGCAGTGCTAGAGTGATCGGGGGACAGTCGGGAAACACCATATATTTT CSARVIGGQSGNTIYF
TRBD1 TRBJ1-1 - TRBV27 TGTGCCAGCCCCTTCCGGGAAAGGCCGGGACAGGGGATGAACACTGAAGCTTTCTTT CASPFRERPGQGMNTEAFF
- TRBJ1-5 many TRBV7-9 TGTGCCAGCAGCTTAGACACCAGCAATCAGCCCCAGCATTTT CASSLDTSNQPQHF